The clone carrying this TCR beta chain occurred a few times. Its antigen is currently unknown. The sample originates from a study of CD4 T cells in relation to SARS-CoV-2 and coronaviruses. Germline V CDR1 and CDR2: MNHEY, SMNVEV (reference sequence). The CDR3 loop spans 14 amino acids. The V end lost 6 bases, the J end lost 1 base, and 13 bases lay between the germline ends. TCRdb's table, derived via immunoSEQ multiplex PCR, lists solely in-frame clones and lacks some. Of more than 35,000 clones detected, about three quarters appear once; the ten largest clones hold about 2.8%. This clonotype was sampled from an adult with COVID-19. The sequenced sample consisted of memory CD4+ T cells from PBMCs, cultured in vitro. The chain carries TRBV27 and TRBJ2-7, with no clear D. The DNA for the CDR3 is TGTGCCAGCAGGTTGTGGGTCGGGTCCTACGAGCAGTACTTC. Its translation is CASRLWVGSYEQYF.